Below, one T cell receptor beta chain is given with its context. This receptor's antigen is unknown. No base quality information exists; no much larger clone differs at one position. This was a case-control study nested in a cohort of healthcare workers in London, UK, who had nasopharyngeal swab PCR tests and blood samples taken every week. Healthcare workers were recruited during the week of the UK lockdown, between 23 and 31 March 2020, and followed weekly for up to about 15 weeks. The data belong to a study of early T cells in non-severe SARS-CoV-2 infection (dated by TCRdb to the early 2020s). A note on the overall study: Because TCR sequencing relied on bulk RNA taken from unsorted whole blood, pairing of alpha and beta chains was not possible. The research as a whole found: VDJdb matching was skewed toward anti-spike CD8 responses and likely underestimated virus-specific expansions by missing private and CD4 specificities.

The library was made by 5' RACE. TCRdb lists the instrument as NextSeq 500. Unique molecular identifiers were attached to individual cDNA molecules in the TCR library protocol so that sequencing error and PCR bias could be corrected. Both TCR alpha and beta chains were sequenced, and tight co-correlation was observed between alpha and beta sequence abundances in each sample. The study's own analysis went as follows. Decombinator V4 was used to perform V gene, J gene and CDR3 annotation of TCR sequences. Expanded TCRs were defined as changing significantly between any two time points under a Poisson model with p below 0.0001. TCR abundances were normalised to the total number of TCRs sequenced per sample and were expressed as counts per million. TRAV1-2 paired with TRAJ12, TRAJ20 or TRAJ33 defined MAIT TCRs, while TRAV10 paired with TRAJ18 defined iNKT TCRs. VDJdb, accessed 1 November 2021, was searched for CMV, EBV and SARS-CoV-2 annotated TCRs, excluding TCRs annotated for multiple antigens. The raw public data were reprocessed by TCRdb itself: fastp quality trimming at Q25, MiXCR clonotype calling, in-frame beta chains only. Identical CDR3 protein sequences are pooled into one entry, listed with their most common genes and DNA. The V and J calls shown here were made by TCRdb, not taken from the authors' results. This sample is represented by roughly 99,000 distinct CDR3 sequences; approximately 12% of them were singletons. The ten largest clonotypes hold about 4.6% of the sample.

Via the germline V gene, CDR1 is SGHAT and CDR2 FQNNGV. From the cysteine through the phenylalanine, the CDR3 covers 13 amino acids. The entry retains the CDR3 DNA only, 39 bases that are in frame from base 1. V is pruned by 6 bases and J by 4 bases, leaving 6 bases of the junction without a gene match. The specimen comprised whole blood, sampled at baseline. The sequence derives from an adult who was a healthcare worker with PCR-confirmed SARS-CoV-2 infection or an uninfected control (not recorded which). The sequence links TRBV11-2 to TRBJ2-7, and 7 junction bases match TRBD1. The CDR3 protein is CASRPGTEYEQYF. The bases are TGTGCCAGCAGGCCCGGGACAGAATACGAGCAGTACTTC.